These 15 T cell receptor beta chains were all obtained from the same sample, sequenced in a study of blood T cell repertoires in COVID-19 (dated by TCRdb to the early 2020s). Library prep was done by the immunoSEQ multiplex PCR assay. TCRdb took over this immuneACCESS table, retaining in-frame rearrangements with V and J assigned. Such tables are incomplete; in checked studies, under half of the missing clones stem from an unresolved V gene, and the remainder is unexplained. The sample records a few hundred thousand clones, about 85% of which are singletons. The top ten clonotypes cover around 5.5% of the sample. Sequenced input: peripheral blood. The source of these receptors is a woman aged 60-75 years who had recovered from COVID-19.

The genes are TRBV6-6 and TRBJ1-3; maybe TRBD1 (5 bases). V was pared by 5 bases and J by 0 bases, with 26 bases between. CDR3 size: 20 residues. Germline CDR1 MNHNY, CDR2 SVGAGI (reference sequence). The CDR3 sequence: CASSQKKPATGGGSGNTIYF. CDR3 nucleotide sequence: TGTGCCAGCAGTCAAAAAAAACCCGCTACCGGGGGGGGCTCTGGAAACACCATATATTTT.

The chain has TRBV2 and TRBJ1-2, with 9 bases that match TRBD1. Trimming took 5 bases from V and 4 from J; bases not matched to a gene: 5. Germline CDR1 SNHLY, CDR2 FYNNEI. CDR3 size: 14 residues. In nucleotides, the CDR3 is TGTGCCAGCAGTTTCTTGGACAGGGGCTATGGCTACACCTTC. Its protein is CASSFLDRGYGYTF.

This clone was found a few times. This chain connects TRBV5-1 to TRBJ1-2; 8 bases fit TRBD1. The CDR3 is made up of 13 amino acids. The germline V gene encodes CDR1 SGHRS and CDR2 YFSETQ. Trimming took 3 bases from V and 3 from J; bases not matched to a gene: 1. The CDR3 region is CASSSQGDYGYTF. As DNA, the CDR3 is TGCGCCAGCAGCTCACAGGGGGACTATGGCTACACCTTC. Variable domain in full (rest from reference TRBV5-1 and TRBJ1-2): KAGVTQTPRYLIKTRGQQVTLSCSPISGHRSVSWYQQTPGQGLQFLFEYFSETQRNKGNFPGRFSGRQFSNSRSEMNVSTLELGDSALYLCASSSQGDYGYTFGSGTRLTVV.

This sequence joins TRBV27 and TRBJ1-1, with D maybe TRBD1 (5 bases). This CDR3 has 15 residues. The germline V gene encodes CDR1 MNHEY and CDR2 SMNVEV (reference sequence). V dropped 3 bases and J dropped 2 bases, with 13 bases sitting between them. Here the CDR3 DNA reads TGTGCCAGCAGTTTGGGTTCGGGGGTTAACACTGAAGCTTTCTTT. As protein: CASSLGSGVNTEAFF.

This clone appeared a few times. Sequence at one end of the junction differs from germline and may be a read error. The chain is built from TRBV2 and TRBJ2-2; D possibly corresponds to TRBD1 (6 bases). The CDR3 spans 14 residues. Germline assignment: CDR1 SNHLY and CDR2 FYNNEI. CDR3 bases: TGTGCCAGCAGGGAAGGGACACACACCGGGGAGCTGTTTTTT. This gives the protein CASREGTHTGELFF.

This clone has at least ten counts. The J gene is TRBJ2-5, the V gene TRBV6-2 or TRBV6-3; TRBD1 matches at 10 bases. The CDR3 covers 15 residues. The ends lost 5 bases at V and 4 bases at J; junction bases unmatched: 7. Per germline, CDR1 MNHEY and CDR2 SVGEGT. The CDR3 sequence: CASSTGTGEVETQYF. The CDR3 bases are TGTGCCAGCAGTACCGGGACAGGGGAGGTAGAGACCCAGTACTTC.

The table lists this clone with a count of one. The chain has TRBV19 and TRBJ1-1, with a tentative D call TRBD1 (5 bases). Germline CDR1 reads LNHDA; CDR2 reads SQIVND (reference sequence). This CDR3 has 15 residues. Trimming left V 3 bases short and J 4 bases short, with 15 bases between. The CDR3, as DNA: TGTGCCAGTAGTATCACCCCCTGGGGGGGCACTGAAGCTTTCTTT. It encodes CASSITPWGGTEAFF.

This clone has only a few counts. The rearrangement links TRBV7-2 to TRBJ2-7, with 9 bases fitting TRBD1. From germline, CDR1 is SGHTA and CDR2 FQGNSA. The V gene end was trimmed by 2 bases and the J gene end by 5 bases; junction bases not matched to a gene: 7. The CDR3 is made up of 15 amino acids. DNA of the CDR3: TGTGCCAGCAGCTTATCCAGACAGGGGGACCACGAGCAGTACTTC. Translated: CASSLSRQGDHEQYF.

V is TRBV29-1 and J is TRBJ2-7, with D possibly TRBD1 on 6 matching bases. This CDR3 is 12 amino acids long. V lost 7 bases and J 3 bases, leaving 13 bases between the germline ends. CDR1 is SQVTM and CDR2 is ANQGSEA in the germline V gene. CDR3 DNA: TGCAGCGCCCGGACAGTAAGCTACGAGCAGTACTTC. Its protein is CSARTVSYEQYF.

This chain links TRBV3-1 (or the pseudogene TRBV3-2) with TRBJ1-2; TRBD1 matches at 8 bases. There are 13 residues in the CDR3. Germline V gene lookup returns CDR1 LGHDT and CDR2 YNNKEL (reference sequence). Germline trimming cut 9 bases from V and 4 bases from J; bases unmatched to any gene: 7. The CDR3 is CASSGGESYGYTF. Here the CDR3 DNA reads TGTGCCAGTTCAGGGGGCGAGAGCTATGGCTACACCTTC.

Comments on this clone: The sample has other DNA sequences that encode this CDR3 too. The chain uses TRBV9 and TRBJ1-4; perhaps TRBD1 as D (5 bases). CDR3 length equals 14 residues. Trimming pared 0 bases from V and 5 bases from J, leaving 8 bases between. The germline gives CDR1 SGDLS, CDR2 YYNGEE. DNA for the CDR3: TGTGCCAGCAGCGTAGGAGCAGGGAATGAAAAACTGTTTTTT. This codes for CASSVGAGNEKLFF.

V usage is TRBV30 and J usage is TRBJ2-1; 7 bases fit TRBD2. Germline assignment: CDR1 GTSNPN and CDR2 SVGIG (reference sequence). The length of the CDR3 is 13 residues. After removal of 1 base from V and 10 bases from J, the junction contained 7 bases not matched to a gene. The CDR3 sequence is CAWSEEGLREQFF. In DNA, the CDR3 is TGTGCCTGGAGTGAGGAGGGACTAAGGGAGCAGTTCTTC. Using reference TRBV30 and TRBJ2-1 for the parts outside the CDR3, the full variable domain is SQTIHQWPATLVQPVGSPLSLECTVEGTSNPNLYWYRQAAGRGLQLLFYSVGIGQISSEVPQNLSASRPQDRQFILSSKKLLLSDSGFYLCAWSEEGLREQFFGPGTRLTVL.

The genes are TRBV5-1 and TRBJ2-3; D is perhaps TRBD2 (5 bases). This CDR3 is 12 amino acids long. Germline V CDR1 and CDR2: SGHRS, YFSETQ. Trimming removed 4 bases at V and 4 bases at J, with 7 bases between. CDR3: CASSKLADTQYF. CDR3 coding DNA: TGCGCCAGCAGCAAACTAGCAGATACGCAGTATTTT.

This clone occurred once. V and J are TRBV29-1 and TRBJ1-2; D is unresolved. The germline CDR1 and CDR2 sequences are SQVTM and ANQGSEA. The CDR3 has 12 residues. Trimming took off 4 bases at V and 5 bases at J, with 11 bases between the two ends. The CDR3 loop is CSVAPRAYGYTF. The CDR3 DNA reads TGCAGCGTTGCTCCGCGGGCATATGGCTACACCTTC. Looking up the rest from reference TRBV29-1 and TRBJ1-2 gives the full variable domain: SAVISQKPSRDICQRGTSLTIQCQVDSQVTMMFWYRQQPGQSLTLIATANQGSEATYESGFVIDKFPISRPNLTFSTLTVSNMSPEDSSIYLCSVAPRAYGYTFGSGTRLTVV.

The gene calls are TRBV18 and TRBJ2-1; 8 bases map to TRBD1. Looked up from germline, CDR1 is KGHSH and CDR2 is LQKENI. The ends lost 0 bases at V and 5 bases at J; junction bases unmatched: 3. The CDR3 has 15 amino acids. The CDR3 sequence is CASSPPDRVNNEQFF. DNA for the CDR3: TGTGCCAGCTCACCACCGGACAGGGTGAACAATGAGCAGTTCTTC.